The T cell receptor beta chain described here comes from a study of T cells in Graves' hyperthyroidism and ophthalmopathy. This clonotype appeared many times. What it binds is not known. RNA transcripts were the template for amplifying TCR beta CDR3 regions. HTBI primers were employed in a first-round RT-PCR of the TCR CDR3. Each CDR3 protein is one row after TCRdb ran MiXCR on the multiplex PCR reads. Of approximately 400,000 distinct CDR3 sequences listed, around 14% are singletons. Orbital computed tomography and thyroid ultrasound, together with serum TRAb and thyroxine and clinical symptoms, were used for diagnoses. Germline lookup yields CDR1 SGHRS and CDR2 YFSETQ. CDR3 length: 13 residues. Trimming left V 5 bases short and J 1 base short, with 9 bases between. Study-level results: Stable hyperthyroidism was separated from ophthalmopathy by a model based on 13 V-J features.

J is TRBJ1-1 and V is TRBV5-1; a weak D match, TRBD1 (5 bases). The sequence was obtained from a woman aged 55-69 years with Graves' hyperthyroidism. The sample was blood. Here the CDR3 reads CASRDRGNTEAFF. CDR3 bases: TGCGCCAGCAGAGATAGGGGGAACACTGAAGCTTTCTTT.